The rows below give T cell receptor beta chains drawn from one sample of a study of human T cells and chemical hapten exposure. TCRdb re-analysed the RACE reads in MiXCR, keeping a single row per CDR3 protein. The sample contains more than 300,000 distinct CDR3 sequences, around 5.5% of which appear only once. This material consisted of whole blood, taken in connection with sensitization to the hapten diphenylcyclopropenone (DPC). Receptors originate from a woman in her late teens or twenties with alopecia areata. Some clones in this sample may be carry-over from other donors' samples. Each CDR3 is given with its conserved first and last residue. D genes are given only for firm matches. Only part of the rows carry a size: once, few, many, or a class if the clone is expanded.

v_call	j_call	clone_size	d_call	cdr3_aa	cdr3_nt
TRBV29-1	TRBJ1-1	.	TRBD1	CSVGIMDRGDTEAFF	TGCAGCGTTGGCATAATGGACAGGGGAGACACTGAAGCTTTCTTT
TRBV12-3/TRBV12-4	TRBJ1-6	.	.	CASSSRTGYNSPLHF	TGTGCCAGCAGTTCCCGGACGGGGTATAATTCACCCCTCCACTTT
TRBV20-1	TRBJ2-3	few	.	CSASVPGGSRCF	TGCAGTGCCTCTGTACCGGGGGGCTCGCGGTGCTTT
TRBV12-3/TRBV12-4	TRBJ2-3	few	.	CASILLALGADTQYF	TGTGCCAGCATCCTACTCGCCCTGGGAGCAGATACGCAGTATTTT
TRBV5-1	TRBJ2-1	many	TRBD1	CASTLDRADQNEQFF	TGCGCCAGCACCCTTGACAGGGCGGACCAAAATGAGCAGTTCTTC
TRBV7-9	TRBJ1-1	many	.	CASSLPPGINTEAFF	TGTGCCAGCAGCCTTCCTCCCGGGATTAACACTGAAGCTTTCTTT
TRBV4-1	TRBJ1-2	few	.	CASSQAGTFGGYTF	TGCGCCAGCAGCCAAGCAGGGACATTCGGTGGCTACACCTTC
TRBV9	TRBJ1-5	many	.	CASSVAVGSNQPQHF	TGTGCCAGCAGCGTAGCCGTAGGAAGCAATCAGCCCCAGCATTTT
TRBV2	TRBJ1-2	.	.	CASPVGKGSQGSYGYTF	TGTGCCAGCCCCGTGGGTAAGGGCAGCCAGGGGTCCTATGGCTACACCTTC
TRBV6-1	TRBJ2-5	few	.	CASSEGRGPQETQYF	TGTGCCAGCAGTGAAGGGCGGGGTCCCCAAGAGACCCAGTACTTC
TRBV5-6	TRBJ1-5	many	.	CASSSWSRSNQPQHF	TGTGCCAGCAGCTCCTGGTCTCGAAGCAATCAGCCCCAGCATTTT
TRBV6-1	TRBJ2-5	few	TRBD2	CASSDSLAGGETQYF	TGTGCCAGCAGTGATTCACTAGCGGGGGGGGAGACCCAGTACTTC
TRBV6-6	TRBJ2-3	many	.	CASRITLRGTDTQYF	TGTGCCAGCAGGATAACCTTAAGGGGGACAGATACGCAGTATTTT
TRBV6-2/TRBV6-3	TRBJ1-1	medium-sized	.	CASATRKQGTITNTEAFF	TGTGCCAGCGCAACACGAAAACAGGGAACTATTACGAACACTGAAGCTTTCTTT
TRBV3-1	TRBJ1-2	.	TRBD1	CASSQVWGQSQGDYTF	TGTGCCAGCAGCCAAGTGTGGGGACAGTCCCAGGGCGACTACACCTTC
TRBV4-3	TRBJ1-6	few	.	CASSQVFRDSPLHF	TGCGCCAGCAGCCAAGTATTTCGTGATTCACCCCTCCACTTT
TRBV5-1	TRBJ2-5	many	.	CASSLDAGQETQYF	TGCGCCAGCAGCTTGGATGCAGGCCAAGAGACCCAGTACTTC
TRBV5-1	TRBJ1-1	many	TRBD1	CASSARTGGETEAFF	TGCGCCAGCAGCGCCAGGACAGGGGGTGAGACTGAAGCTTTCTTT
TRBV6-1	TRBJ2-3	few	.	CASSRRAGHNLAVGTDTQYF	TGTGCCAGCTCCCGAAGGGCTGGCCATAATCTTGCCGTCGGCACAGATACGCAGTATTTT
TRBV12-3/TRBV12-4	TRBJ2-4	few	.	CASSSNTGAKNIQYF	TGTGCCAGCAGTTCCAACACCGGAGCCAAAAACATTCAGTACTTC
TRBV7-2	TRBJ2-5	.	TRBD1	CASSPRQGMTQYF	TGTGCCAGCAGCCCGCGACAGGGAATGACCCAGTACTTC
TRBV7-9	TRBJ1-2	few	.	CASSPLTGLTFNYGYTF	TGTGCCAGCAGCCCCCTGACAGGTTTAACCTTTAACTATGGCTACACCTTC
TRBV6-2/TRBV6-3	TRBJ2-7	.	.	CASSAGPAANEQYF	TGTGCCAGCAGTGCGGGTCCTGCCGCCAACGAGCAGTACTTC
TRBV4-2	TRBJ1-5	few	.	CASSQGTDGNQPQHF	TGTGCCAGCAGCCAAGGTACGGACGGTAATCAGCCCCAGCATTTT
TRBV20-1	TRBJ2-3	.	TRBD2	CSARGLAGATDTQYF	TGCAGTGCTAGGGGACTAGCGGGGGCCACAGATACGCAGTATTTT
TRBV19	TRBJ2-1	.	TRBD2	CASSIGGGNEQFF	TGTGCCAGTAGTATTGGGGGAGGGAATGAGCAGTTCTTC
TRBV6-5	TRBJ2-7	many	TRBD2	CASSQRGDEQYF	TGTGCCAGCAGTCAGCGGGGGGACGAGCAGTACTTC
TRBV3-1	TRBJ2-5	few	.	CASSVYGGEETQYF	TGTGCCAGCAGCGTCTATGGAGGAGAAGAGACCCAGTACTTC
TRBV5-8	TRBJ2-2	many	.	CASSLAINRDRPGELFF	TGTGCCAGCAGCTTGGCAATCAACAGGGACCGGCCCGGGGAGCTGTTTTTT
TRBV4-3	TRBJ2-7	few	.	CASSQEVGIYEQYF	TGCGCCAGCAGCCAAGAAGTGGGGATCTACGAGCAGTACTTC
TRBV19	TRBJ1-5	many	TRBD1	CASTQGTVNQPQHF	TGTGCCAGTACCCAAGGGACAGTAAATCAGCCCCAGCATTTT
TRBV5-1	TRBJ1-3	few	.	CASREPGDSGNTIYF	TGCGCCAGCCGAGAGCCGGGGGACTCTGGAAACACCATATATTTT
TRBV5-1	TRBJ2-3	many	.	CASSLGGPSTDTQYF	TGCGCCAGCAGCCTAGGAGGACCTAGCACAGATACGCAGTATTTT
TRBV5-1	TRBJ2-7	.	TRBD1	CASSLGGTVSYEQYF	TGCGCCAGCAGCTTGGGAGGGACAGTATCCTACGAGCAGTACTTC
TRBV7-9	TRBJ2-3	.	TRBD1	CASSFRDRGSTDTQYF	TGTGCCAGCAGCTTCCGAGACAGGGGTTCCACAGATACGCAGTATTTT
TRBV12-3/TRBV12-4	TRBJ2-4	many	TRBD1	CASSLLRGTGNIQYF	TGTGCCAGCAGTTTGCTTCGTGGGACAGGGAACATTCAGTACTTC
TRBV28	TRBJ2-7	many	.	CASTTTGSDEQYF	TGTGCCAGCACCACAACAGGGAGCGACGAGCAGTACTTC
TRBV12-3/TRBV12-4	TRBJ2-5	few	TRBD2	CASSLAGGARETQYF	TGTGCCAGCAGTTTGGCCGGGGGGGCAAGGGAGACCCAGTACTTC
TRBV23-1	TRBJ1-2	few	TRBD1	CASTEKGRDRELANYGYTF	TGCGCCAGCACCGAAAAGGGGCGGGACAGGGAGTTAGCTAACTATGGCTACACCTTC
TRBV20-1	TRBJ2-6	many	.	CSAQQGGVGLSGANVLTF	TGCAGTGCCCAACAGGGGGGGGTTGGGCTCTCTGGGGCCAACGTCCTGACTTTC
TRBV20-1	TRBJ1-1	.	.	CSARVRDLNTEAFF	TGCAGTGCTAGAGTCCGAGACTTGAACACTGAAGCTTTCTTT
TRBV9	TRBJ1-4	many	.	CASSAGRGGEKLFF	TGTGCCAGCAGCGCCGGGAGAGGAGGTGAAAAACTGTTTTTT
TRBV9	TRBJ1-2	many	.	CASSVTDTNYGYTF	TGTGCCAGCAGCGTGACAGATACTAACTATGGCTACACCTTC
TRBV27	TRBJ1-2	few	.	CASSPTGRTFYGYTF	TGTGCCAGCAGCCCAACAGGACGAACCTTCTATGGCTACACCTTC
TRBV29-1	TRBJ2-7	many	TRBD1	CSVDTRGQGPYEQYF	TGCAGCGTTGATACCCGGGGACAGGGCCCCTACGAGCAGTACTTC